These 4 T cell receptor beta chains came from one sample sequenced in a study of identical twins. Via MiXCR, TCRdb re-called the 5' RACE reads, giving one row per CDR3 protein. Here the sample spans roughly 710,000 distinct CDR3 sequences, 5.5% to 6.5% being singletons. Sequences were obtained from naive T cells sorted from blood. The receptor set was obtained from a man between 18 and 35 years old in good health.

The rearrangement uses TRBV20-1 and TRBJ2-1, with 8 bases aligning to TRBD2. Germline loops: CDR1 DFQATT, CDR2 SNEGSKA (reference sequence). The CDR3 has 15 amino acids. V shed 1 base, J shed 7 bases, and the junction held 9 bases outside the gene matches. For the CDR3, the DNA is TGCAGTGCTAGAGTTCCGGGACTAGGTTTGAATGAGCAGTTCTTC. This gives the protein CSARVPGLGLNEQFF.

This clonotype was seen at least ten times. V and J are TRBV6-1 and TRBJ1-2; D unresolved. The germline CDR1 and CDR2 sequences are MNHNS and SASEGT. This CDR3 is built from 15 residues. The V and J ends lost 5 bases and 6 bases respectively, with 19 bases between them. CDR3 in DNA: TGTGCCAGCAGTCGCAACTTTTCCCCGGTCCATGGCTACACCTTC. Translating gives CASSRNFSPVHGYTF.

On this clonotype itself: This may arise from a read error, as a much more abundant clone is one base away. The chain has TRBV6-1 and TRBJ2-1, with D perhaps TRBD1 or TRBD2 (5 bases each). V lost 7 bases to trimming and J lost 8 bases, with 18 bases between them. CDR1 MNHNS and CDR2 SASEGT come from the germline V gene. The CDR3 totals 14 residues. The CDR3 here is CASTSGATPYEQFF. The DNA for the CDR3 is TGTGCCAGCACCTCCGGGGCCACCCCATATGAGCAGTTCTTC.

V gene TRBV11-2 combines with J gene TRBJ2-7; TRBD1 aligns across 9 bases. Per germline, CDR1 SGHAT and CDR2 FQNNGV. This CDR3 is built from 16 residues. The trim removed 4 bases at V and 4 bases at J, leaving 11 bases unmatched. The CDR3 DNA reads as TGTGCCAGCAGCTACGGACAGGGGAAAATAGTGTACGAGCAGTACGTC. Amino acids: CASSYGQGKIVYEQYV.